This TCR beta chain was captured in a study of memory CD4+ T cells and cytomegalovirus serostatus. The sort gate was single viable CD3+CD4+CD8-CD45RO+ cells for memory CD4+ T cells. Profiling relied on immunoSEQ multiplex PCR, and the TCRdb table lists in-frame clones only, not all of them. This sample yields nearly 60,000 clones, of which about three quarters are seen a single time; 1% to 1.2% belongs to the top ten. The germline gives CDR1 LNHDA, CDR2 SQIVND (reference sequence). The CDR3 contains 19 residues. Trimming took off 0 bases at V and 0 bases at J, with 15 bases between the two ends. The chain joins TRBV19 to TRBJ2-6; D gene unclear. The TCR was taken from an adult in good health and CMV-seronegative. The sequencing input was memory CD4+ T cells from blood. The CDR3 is CASSIDLGYRFSGANVLTF. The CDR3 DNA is TGTGCCAGTAGTATAGATCTGGGTTATAGGTTCTCTGGGGCCAACGTCCTGACTTTC.